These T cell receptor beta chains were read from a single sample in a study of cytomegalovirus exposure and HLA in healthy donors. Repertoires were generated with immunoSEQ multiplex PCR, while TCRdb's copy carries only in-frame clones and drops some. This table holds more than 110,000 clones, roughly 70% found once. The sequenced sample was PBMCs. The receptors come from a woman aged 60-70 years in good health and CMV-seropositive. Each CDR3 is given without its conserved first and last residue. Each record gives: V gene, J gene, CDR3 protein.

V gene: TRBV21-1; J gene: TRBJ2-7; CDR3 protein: ARGVPWVCNSYEQY
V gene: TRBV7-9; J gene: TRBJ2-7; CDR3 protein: ASSFPGAGEQY
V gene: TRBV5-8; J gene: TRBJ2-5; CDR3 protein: ASSLGRQGGETQY
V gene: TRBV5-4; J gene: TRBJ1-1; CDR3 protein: ASSLVTGKAF
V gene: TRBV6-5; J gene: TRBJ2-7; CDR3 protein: ASSKTGSEQY
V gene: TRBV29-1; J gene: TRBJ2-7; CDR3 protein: SVVVGQGISYEQY
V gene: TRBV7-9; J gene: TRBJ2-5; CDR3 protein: ASSSGLAGGETQY
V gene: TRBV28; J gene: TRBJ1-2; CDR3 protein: ASSSTGRSNGYT
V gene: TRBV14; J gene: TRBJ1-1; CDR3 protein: ASSQAPRGGTEAF
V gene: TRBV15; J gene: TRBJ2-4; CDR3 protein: ATSRTVGTTGIQY
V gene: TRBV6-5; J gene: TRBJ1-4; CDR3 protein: ASSPGTGLEKLF
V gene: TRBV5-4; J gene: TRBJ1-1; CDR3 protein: ASSVYREVGTEAF